Sequencing of this T cell receptor beta chain was carried out in a study of T cells in Graves' hyperthyroidism and ophthalmopathy. Drawn at first hyperthyroidism diagnosis, the blood sample preceded any ophthalmopathy symptoms. Authors of the study amplified TCR beta CDR3 regions from RNA transcripts. An initial round of RT-PCR targeting the TCR CDR3 relied on the HTBI primer set. TCRdb reprocessed the multiplex PCR reads with MiXCR, giving one entry per CDR3 protein. The data contain 600,000 to 850,000 distinct CDR3 sequences, roughly a sixth of them singletons. This clonotype was found many times. The sequencing input was blood. The clonotype was recovered from a woman between 45 and 65 years old with Graves' hyperthyroidism that later progressed to Graves' ophthalmopathy.

For the CDR3, the DNA is TGTGCCAGCAGTGAATTGGGGAACACTGAAGCTTTCTTT. It is translated as CASSELGNTEAFF. The rearrangement links TRBV2 to TRBJ1-1; no clear D. V shed 2 bases and J shed 1 base, with 5 bases lying between them. CDR1 and CDR2 from the germline V gene are SNHLY and FYNNEI. The CDR3 spans 13 residues.